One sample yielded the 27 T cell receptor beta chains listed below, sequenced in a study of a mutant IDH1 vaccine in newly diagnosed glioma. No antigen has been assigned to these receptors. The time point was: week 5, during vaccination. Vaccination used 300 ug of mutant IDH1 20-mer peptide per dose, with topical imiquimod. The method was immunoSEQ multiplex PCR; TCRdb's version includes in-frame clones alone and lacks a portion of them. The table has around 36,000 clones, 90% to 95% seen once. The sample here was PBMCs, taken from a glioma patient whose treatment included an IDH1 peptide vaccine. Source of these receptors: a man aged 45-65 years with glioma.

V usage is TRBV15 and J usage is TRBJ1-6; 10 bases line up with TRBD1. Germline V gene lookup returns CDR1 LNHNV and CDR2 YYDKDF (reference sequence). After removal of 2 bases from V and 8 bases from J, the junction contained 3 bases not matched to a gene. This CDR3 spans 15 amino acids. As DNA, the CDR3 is TGTGCCACCAGCAGACCAGGGACAGGGGATTCACCCCTCCACTTT. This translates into CATSRPGTGDSPLHF. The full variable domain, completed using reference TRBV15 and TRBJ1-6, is DAMVIQNPRYQVTQFGKPVTLSCSQTLNHNVMYWYQQKSSQAPKLLFHYYDKDFNNEADTPDNFQSRRPNTSFCFLDIRSPGLGDTAMYLCATSRPGTGDSPLHFGNGTRLTVT.

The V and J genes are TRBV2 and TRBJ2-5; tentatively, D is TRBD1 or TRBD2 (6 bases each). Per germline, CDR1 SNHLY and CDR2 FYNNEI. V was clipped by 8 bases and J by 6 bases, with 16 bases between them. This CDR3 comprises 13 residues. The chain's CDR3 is CASFVGGMQTQYF. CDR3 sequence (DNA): TGTGCCAGCTTTGTAGGGGGGATGCAGACCCAGTACTTC.

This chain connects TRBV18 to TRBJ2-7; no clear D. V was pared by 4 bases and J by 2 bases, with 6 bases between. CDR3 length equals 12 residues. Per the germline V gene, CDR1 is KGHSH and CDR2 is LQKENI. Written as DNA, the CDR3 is TGTGCCAGCTCACTAAAGACCTACGAGCAGTACTTC. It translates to CASSLKTYEQYF.

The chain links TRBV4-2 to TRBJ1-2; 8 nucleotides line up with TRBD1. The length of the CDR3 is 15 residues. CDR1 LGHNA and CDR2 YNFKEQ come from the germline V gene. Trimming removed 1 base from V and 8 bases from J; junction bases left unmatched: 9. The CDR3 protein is CASSQGNRGDGGYTF. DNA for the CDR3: TGTGCCAGCAGCCAAGGTAACAGGGGGGATGGAGGCTACACCTTC.

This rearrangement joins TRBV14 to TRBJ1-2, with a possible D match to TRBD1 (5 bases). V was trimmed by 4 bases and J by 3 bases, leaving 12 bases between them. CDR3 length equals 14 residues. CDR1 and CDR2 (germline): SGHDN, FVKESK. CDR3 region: CASSRGGGHYGYTF. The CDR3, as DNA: TGTGCCAGCAGCCGAGGCGGGGGTCACTATGGCTACACCTTC.

CDR3 amino acids: CAWYPGISLCYSNQPQHF. The CDR3 region has the DNA TGTGCCTGGTATCCGGGAATAAGCCTCTGTTATAGCAATCAGCCCCAGCATTTT. The rearrangement links TRBV30 to TRBJ1-5; D remains ambiguous. The germline CDR1 and CDR2 sequences are GTSNPN and SVGIG (reference sequence). The ends were cut back, 5 bases at V and 0 bases at J, with 23 bases in the middle. There are 18 residues in the CDR3.

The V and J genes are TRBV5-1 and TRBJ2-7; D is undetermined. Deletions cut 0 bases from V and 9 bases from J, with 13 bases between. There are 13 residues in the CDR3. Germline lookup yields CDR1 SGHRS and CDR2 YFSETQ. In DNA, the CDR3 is TGCGCCAGCAGCTTGGTTCTCTCCTCGGGGCAGTACTTC. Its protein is CASSLVLSSGQYF. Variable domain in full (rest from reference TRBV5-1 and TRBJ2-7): KAGVTQTPRYLIKTRGQQVTLSCSPISGHRSVSWYQQTPGQGLQFLFEYFSETQRNKGNFPGRFSGRQFSNSRSEMNVSTLELGDSALYLCASSLVLSSGQYFGPGTRLTVT.

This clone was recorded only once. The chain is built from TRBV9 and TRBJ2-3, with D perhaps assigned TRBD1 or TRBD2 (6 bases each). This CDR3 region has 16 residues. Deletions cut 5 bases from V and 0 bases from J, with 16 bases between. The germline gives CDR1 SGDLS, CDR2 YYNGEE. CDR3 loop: CASSRLGGGSTDTQYF. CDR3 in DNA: TGTGCCAGCAGTCGATTGGGGGGCGGGAGCACAGATACGCAGTATTTT.

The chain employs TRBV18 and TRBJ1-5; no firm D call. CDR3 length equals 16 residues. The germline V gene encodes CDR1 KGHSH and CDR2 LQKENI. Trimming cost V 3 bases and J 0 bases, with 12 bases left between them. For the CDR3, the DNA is TGTGCCAGCTCACCTCACCTCAGTCTTAGCAATCAGCCCCAGCATTTT. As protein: CASSPHLSLSNQPQHF.

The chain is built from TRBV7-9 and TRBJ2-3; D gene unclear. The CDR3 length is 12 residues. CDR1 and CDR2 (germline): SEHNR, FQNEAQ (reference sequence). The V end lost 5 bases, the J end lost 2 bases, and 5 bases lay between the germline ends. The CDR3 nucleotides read TGTGCCAGCAGCCTAGACACAGATACGCAGTATTTT. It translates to CASSLDTDTQYF. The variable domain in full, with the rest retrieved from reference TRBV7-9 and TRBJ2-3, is DTGVSQNPRHKITKRGQNVTFRCDPISEHNRLYWYRQTLGQGPEFLTYFQNEAQLEKSRLLSDRFSAERPKGSFSTLEIQRTEQGDSAMYLCASSLDTDTQYFGPGTRLTVL.

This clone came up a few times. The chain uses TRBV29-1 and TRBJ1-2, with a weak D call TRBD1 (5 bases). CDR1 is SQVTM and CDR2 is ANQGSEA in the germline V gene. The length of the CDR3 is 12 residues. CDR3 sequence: CSVTRADISYTF. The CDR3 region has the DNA TGCAGTGTGACCAGGGCCGATATAAGCTACACCTTC.

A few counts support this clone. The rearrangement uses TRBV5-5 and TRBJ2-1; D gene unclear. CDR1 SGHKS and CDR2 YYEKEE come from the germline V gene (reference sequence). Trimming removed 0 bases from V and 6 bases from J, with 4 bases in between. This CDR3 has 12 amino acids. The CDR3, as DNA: TGTGCCAGCAGCTTGGCGGGCAATGAGCAGTTCTTC. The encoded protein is CASSLAGNEQFF.

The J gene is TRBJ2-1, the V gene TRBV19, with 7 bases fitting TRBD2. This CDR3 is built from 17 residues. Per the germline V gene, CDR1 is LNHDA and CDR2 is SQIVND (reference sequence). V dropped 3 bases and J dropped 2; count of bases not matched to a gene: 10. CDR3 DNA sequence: TGTGCCAGTAGTATTCGCCCCGGGGACTACACCTACAATGAGCAGTTCTTC. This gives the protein CASSIRPGDYTYNEQFF.

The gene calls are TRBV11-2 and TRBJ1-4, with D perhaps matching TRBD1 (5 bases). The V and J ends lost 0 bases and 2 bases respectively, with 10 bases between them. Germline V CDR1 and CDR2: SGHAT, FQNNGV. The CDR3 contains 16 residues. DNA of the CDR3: TGTGCCAGCAGCTTAGATTGGGGCTCGACTAATGAAAAACTGTTTTTT. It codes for CASSLDWGSTNEKLFF.

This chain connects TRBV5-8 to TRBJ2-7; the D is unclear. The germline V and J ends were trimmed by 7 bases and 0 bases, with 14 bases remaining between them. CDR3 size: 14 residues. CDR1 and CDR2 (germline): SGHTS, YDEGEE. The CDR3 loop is CASRTRKGSYEQYF. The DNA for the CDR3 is TGTGCCAGCCGCACCCGAAAGGGCTCCTACGAGCAGTACTTC.

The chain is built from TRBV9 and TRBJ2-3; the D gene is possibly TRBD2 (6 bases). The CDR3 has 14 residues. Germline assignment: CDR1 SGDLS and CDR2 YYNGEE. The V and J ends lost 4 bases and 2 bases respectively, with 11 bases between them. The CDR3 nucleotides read TGTGCCAGCAGCACGGGACTCCTCACAGATACGCAGTATTTT. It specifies CASSTGLLTDTQYF.

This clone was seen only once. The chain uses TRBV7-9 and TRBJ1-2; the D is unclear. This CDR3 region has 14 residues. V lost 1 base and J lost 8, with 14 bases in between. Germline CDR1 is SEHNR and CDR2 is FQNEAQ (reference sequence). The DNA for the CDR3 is TGTGCCAGCAGCTTAGACATAAGGTGGAACGGCTACACCTTC. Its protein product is CASSLDIRWNGYTF. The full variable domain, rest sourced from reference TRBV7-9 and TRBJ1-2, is DTGVSQNPRHKITKRGQNVTFRCDPISEHNRLYWYRQTLGQGPEFLTYFQNEAQLEKSRLLSDRFSAERPKGSFSTLEIQRTEQGDSAMYLCASSLDIRWNGYTFGSGTRLTVV.

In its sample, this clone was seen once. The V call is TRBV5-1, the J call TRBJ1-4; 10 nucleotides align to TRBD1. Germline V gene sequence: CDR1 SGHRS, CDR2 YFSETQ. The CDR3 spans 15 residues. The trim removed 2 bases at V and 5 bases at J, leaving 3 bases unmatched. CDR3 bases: TGCGCCAGCAGCTTAAAGACAGGGGGCAATGAAAAACTGTTTTTT. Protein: CASSLKTGGNEKLFF.

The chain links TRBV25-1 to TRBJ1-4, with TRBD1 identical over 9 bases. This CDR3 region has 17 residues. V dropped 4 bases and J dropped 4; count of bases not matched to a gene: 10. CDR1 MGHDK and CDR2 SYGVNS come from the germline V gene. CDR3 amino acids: CASSALRGQGVNEKLFF. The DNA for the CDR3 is TGTGCCAGCAGTGCTCTTCGGGGACAGGGAGTTAATGAAAAACTGTTTTTT.

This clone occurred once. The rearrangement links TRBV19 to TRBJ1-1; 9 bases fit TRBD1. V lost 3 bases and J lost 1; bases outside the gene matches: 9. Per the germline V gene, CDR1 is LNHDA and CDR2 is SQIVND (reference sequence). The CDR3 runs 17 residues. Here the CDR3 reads CASSIPSGQGPNTEAFF. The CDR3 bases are TGTGCCAGTAGTATCCCCTCGGGACAGGGTCCGAACACTGAAGCTTTCTTT. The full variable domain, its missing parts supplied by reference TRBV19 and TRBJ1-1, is DGGITQSPKYLFRKEGQNVTLSCEQNLNHDAMYWYRQDPGQGLRLIYYSQIVNDFQKGDIAEGYSVSREKKESFPLTVTSAQKNPTAFYLCASSIPSGQGPNTEAFFGQGTRLTVV.

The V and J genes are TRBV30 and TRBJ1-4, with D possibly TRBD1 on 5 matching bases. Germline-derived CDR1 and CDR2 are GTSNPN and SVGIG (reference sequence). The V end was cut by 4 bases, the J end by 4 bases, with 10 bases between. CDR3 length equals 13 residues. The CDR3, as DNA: TGTGCCTGGAATATACAGGTTAATGAAAAACTGTTTTTT. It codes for CAWNIQVNEKLFF.

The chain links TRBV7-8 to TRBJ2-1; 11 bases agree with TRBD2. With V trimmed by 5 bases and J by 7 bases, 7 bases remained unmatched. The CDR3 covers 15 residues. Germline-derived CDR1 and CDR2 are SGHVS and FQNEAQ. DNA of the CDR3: TGTGCCAGCAGCAGTAGCGGGAGGGCAGGGAATGAGCAGTTCTTC. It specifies CASSSSGRAGNEQFF.

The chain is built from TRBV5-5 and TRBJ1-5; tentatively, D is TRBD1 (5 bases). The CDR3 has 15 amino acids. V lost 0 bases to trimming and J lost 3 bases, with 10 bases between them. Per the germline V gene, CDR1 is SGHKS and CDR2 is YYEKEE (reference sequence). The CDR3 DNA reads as TGTGCCAGCAGCTTGGAGGCAGGGTCCAATCAGCCCCAGCATTTT. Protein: CASSLEAGSNQPQHF. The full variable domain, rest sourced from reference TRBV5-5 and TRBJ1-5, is DAGVTQSPTHLIKTRGQQVTLRCSPISGHKSVSWYQQVLGQGPQFIFQYYEKEERGRGNFPDRFSARQFPNYSSELNVNALLLGDSALYLCASSLEAGSNQPQHFGDGTRLSIL.

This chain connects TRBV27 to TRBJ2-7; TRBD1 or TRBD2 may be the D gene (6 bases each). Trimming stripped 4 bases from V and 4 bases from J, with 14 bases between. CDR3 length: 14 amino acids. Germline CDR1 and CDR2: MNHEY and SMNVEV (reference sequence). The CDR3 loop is CASSSRKGGYEQYF. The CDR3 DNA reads TGTGCCAGCAGTTCGCGGAAGGGGGGATACGAGCAGTACTTC.

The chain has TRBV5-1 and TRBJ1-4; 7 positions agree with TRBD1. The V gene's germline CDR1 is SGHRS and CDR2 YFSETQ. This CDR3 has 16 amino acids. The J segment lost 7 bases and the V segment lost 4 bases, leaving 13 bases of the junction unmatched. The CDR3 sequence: CASSNRDSSPLEKLFF. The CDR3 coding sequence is TGCGCCAGCAGCAACCGGGACAGTAGTCCCCTTGAAAAACTGTTTTTT.

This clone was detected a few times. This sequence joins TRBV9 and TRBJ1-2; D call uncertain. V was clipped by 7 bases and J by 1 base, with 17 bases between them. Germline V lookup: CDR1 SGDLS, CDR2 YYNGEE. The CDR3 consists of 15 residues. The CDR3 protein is CASQRHAFDNYGYTF. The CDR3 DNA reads TGTGCCAGCCAACGGCACGCATTCGATAACTATGGCTACACCTTC. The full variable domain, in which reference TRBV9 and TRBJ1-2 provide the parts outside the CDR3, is DSGVTQTPKHLITATGQRVTLRCSPRSGDLSVYWYQQSLDQGLQFLIQYYNGEERAKGNILERFSAQQFPDLHSELNLSSLELGDSALYFCASQRHAFDNYGYTFGSGTRLTVV.

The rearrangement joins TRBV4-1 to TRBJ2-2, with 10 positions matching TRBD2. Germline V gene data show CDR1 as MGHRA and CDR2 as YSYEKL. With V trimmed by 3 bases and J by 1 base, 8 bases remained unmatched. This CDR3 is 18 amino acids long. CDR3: CASSQHQLAGMNTGELFF. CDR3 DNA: TGCGCCAGCAGCCAGCATCAACTAGCGGGGATGAACACCGGGGAGCTGTTTTTT.